This T cell receptor beta chain was identified in a study of shared clonotypes between healthy human individuals. Several immunoSEQ 96-well plates shared each subset's DNA, each plate a replicate. Assay used: immunoSEQ multiplex PCR; TCRdb lists only in-frame clones, some missing. Of about 460,000 clones listed, around 77% are singletons. Per germline, CDR1 LNHNV and CDR2 YYDKDF (reference sequence). The CDR3 sequence is 13 residues long. V shed 7 bases and J shed 0 bases, with 8 bases lying between them. Caucasian adults residing in Nashville, Tennessee made up all the donors. The clonotype was recovered from a woman between 35 and 50 years old in good health. Some clones in this sample may be carry-over from other donors' samples. The chain combines TRBV15 with TRBJ2-3, with D unclear. The source material was PBMCs. CDR3 residues: CATKRRSTDTQYF. CDR3 sequence (DNA): TGTGCCACCAAACGGCGTAGCACAGATACGCAGTATTTT.